These T cell receptor beta chains were read from a single sample in a study of shared clonotypes between healthy human individuals. Data came from immunoSEQ multiplex PCR; TCRdb stores just in-frame clones and leaves some out. The sample records roughly 2.4 million clones, almost 96% being singletons. The source material was naive CD4+ T cells sorted from blood. These receptors originate from a man aged 18 to 30 in good health. Both conserved end residues are part of each CDR3. Fields, in order: J gene, V gene, D gene, clone size, CDR3 DNA, CDR3 protein. The D gene is left open where the match is weak. Not all rows give a size; the values are once, few, many and, for expanded clones, a class.

j_gene: TRBJ2-5
v_gene: TRBV18
d_gene: -
abundance: -
CDR3nt: TGTGCCAGCTCACCAGGGGCAGGGGAGACCCAGTACTTC
CDR3aa: CASSPGAGETQYF

j_gene: TRBJ1-1
v_gene: TRBV18
d_gene: TRBD1
abundance: -
CDR3nt: TGTGCCAGCTCACCTCCGACAGGGAAGGGCACTGAAGCTTTCTTT
CDR3aa: CASSPPTGKGTEAFF

j_gene: TRBJ2-7
v_gene: TRBV2
d_gene: -
abundance: -
CDR3nt: TGTGCCAGCAGTGAAGCGCTTCTCCGACCCGGGGGGCACTACGAGCAGTACTTC
CDR3aa: CASSEALLRPGGHYEQYF

j_gene: TRBJ1-1
v_gene: TRBV28
d_gene: -
abundance: -
CDR3nt: TGTGCCAGCAGTTTACGAGCACAGGTGGGCACTGAAGCTTTCTTT
CDR3aa: CASSLRAQVGTEAFF

j_gene: TRBJ2-1
v_gene: TRBV10-3
d_gene: TRBD2
abundance: -
CDR3nt: TGTGCCATCAGTGAAGGACTTTGGACTAGCGGGAGCTATGAGCAGTTCTTC
CDR3aa: CAISEGLWTSGSYEQFF

j_gene: TRBJ2-7
v_gene: TRBV2
d_gene: TRBD1
abundance: -
CDR3nt: TGTGCCAGCACCCTGGACAGGGCCGCGGGCGAGCAGTACTTC
CDR3aa: CASTLDRAAGEQYF

j_gene: TRBJ2-7
v_gene: TRBV2
d_gene: TRBD1
abundance: -
CDR3nt: TGTGCCACCGGACAGGGCTACGAGCAGTACTTC
CDR3aa: CATGQGYEQYF

j_gene: TRBJ1-5
v_gene: TRBV5-1
d_gene: -
abundance: once
CDR3nt: TGCGCCAGCAGCCCGGGGGGTAGAGATCAGCCCCAGCATTTT
CDR3aa: CASSPGGRDQPQHF

j_gene: TRBJ2-5
v_gene: TRBV11-3
d_gene: -
abundance: -
CDR3nt: TGTGCCAGCAGCTTAGGAGTTCGGGGGTCAGCCCAAGAGACCCAGTACTTC
CDR3aa: CASSLGVRGSAQETQYF

j_gene: TRBJ1-1
v_gene: TRBV9
d_gene: -
abundance: -
CDR3nt: TGTGCCAGCAGCGTCGGAGGGATGAACACTGAAGCTTTCTTT
CDR3aa: CASSVGGMNTEAFF

j_gene: TRBJ1-2
v_gene: TRBV7-9
d_gene: -
abundance: -
CDR3nt: TGTGCCAGCAGCTCATTCAAGGGGATAGTTTCTAACTATGGCTACACCTTC
CDR3aa: CASSSFKGIVSNYGYTF

j_gene: TRBJ2-5
v_gene: TRBV11-2
d_gene: TRBD2
abundance: -
CDR3nt: TGTGCCAGCAGCTACACGGGGGGGCCGGGGCAAGAGACCCAGTACTTC
CDR3aa: CASSYTGGPGQETQYF

j_gene: TRBJ1-3
v_gene: TRBV7-7
d_gene: -
abundance: -
CDR3nt: TGTGCTAGCAGCTTAGCGCCAGAAATCTCTGGAAACACCATATATTTT
CDR3aa: CASSLAPEISGNTIYF

j_gene: TRBJ2-2
v_gene: TRBV5-1
d_gene: TRBD2
abundance: -
CDR3nt: TGCGCCAGCAGCAAGGGGACTAGCGGGAGTTATGTCGGGGAGCTGTTTTTT
CDR3aa: CASSKGTSGSYVGELFF

j_gene: TRBJ1-3
v_gene: TRBV13
d_gene: TRBD1
abundance: -
CDR3nt: TGTGCCAGCAGCTTGACAGGGGGCATGTATGGAAACACCATATATTTT
CDR3aa: CASSLTGGMYGNTIYF

j_gene: TRBJ2-7
v_gene: TRBV2
d_gene: TRBD1
abundance: once
CDR3nt: TGTGCCAGCACCCCTGAGCAGGGGGCCCACGAGCAGTACTTC
CDR3aa: CASTPEQGAHEQYF

j_gene: TRBJ2-5
v_gene: TRBV7-2
d_gene: TRBD2
abundance: -
CDR3nt: TGTGCCAGCAGCCCATCGGGGGCTAGCGGGAGTGGGACCCAGTACTTC
CDR3aa: CASSPSGASGSGTQYF

j_gene: TRBJ2-3
v_gene: TRBV30
d_gene: -
abundance: -
CDR3nt: TGTGCCTGGAGCGAGGGGGGAGATACGCAGTATTTT
CDR3aa: CAWSEGGDTQYF

j_gene: TRBJ1-1
v_gene: TRBV11-3
d_gene: -
abundance: -
CDR3nt: TGTGCCAGCAGCTTAAAAATGAACACTGAAGCTTTCTTT
CDR3aa: CASSLKMNTEAFF

j_gene: TRBJ1-1
v_gene: TRBV6-1
d_gene: -
abundance: -
CDR3nt: TGTGCCAGCAGTTCCCAGGGGAGCACTGAAGCTTTCTTT
CDR3aa: CASSSQGSTEAFF

j_gene: TRBJ2-1
v_gene: TRBV27
d_gene: TRBD2
abundance: -
CDR3nt: TGTGCCAGCAGTAAGGAGCGGGAGGCCTGGGTGAATGAGCAGTTCTTC
CDR3aa: CASSKEREAWVNEQFF

j_gene: TRBJ1-1
v_gene: TRBV7-2
d_gene: -
abundance: -
CDR3nt: TGTGCCAGCAGCTTTGACCGATACACTGAAGCTTTCTTT
CDR3aa: CASSFDRYTEAFF

j_gene: TRBJ2-6
v_gene: TRBV7-9
d_gene: -
abundance: once
CDR3nt: TGTGCCAGCAGCGACGGAGGCTCTGGGGCCAACGTCCTGACTTTC
CDR3aa: CASSDGGSGANVLTF

j_gene: TRBJ2-3
v_gene: TRBV30
d_gene: -
abundance: -
CDR3nt: -
CDR3aa: CAWSVGTGTGSYF